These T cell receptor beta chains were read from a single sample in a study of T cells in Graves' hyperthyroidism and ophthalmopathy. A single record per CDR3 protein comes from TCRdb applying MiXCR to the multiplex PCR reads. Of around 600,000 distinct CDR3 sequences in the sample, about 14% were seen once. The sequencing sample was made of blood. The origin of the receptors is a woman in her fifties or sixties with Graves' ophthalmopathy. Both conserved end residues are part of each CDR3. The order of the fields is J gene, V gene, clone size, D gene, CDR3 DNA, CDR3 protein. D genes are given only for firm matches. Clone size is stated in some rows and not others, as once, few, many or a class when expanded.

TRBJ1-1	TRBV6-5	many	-	TGTGCCAGCAGTTACCGGACGGCGGACATGAACACTGAAGCTTTCTTT	CASSYRTADMNTEAFF
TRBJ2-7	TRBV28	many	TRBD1	TGTGCCAGCAGCACAAGTGGGGACAGGATCTACGAGCAGTACTTC	CASSTSGDRIYEQYF
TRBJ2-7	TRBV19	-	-	TGTGCCAGTAGTATTTTGGGCAGGGGAAGCGAGCAGTACTTC	CASSILGRGSEQYF
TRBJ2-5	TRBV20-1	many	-	TGCAGTGCTAGACCCTTGGGACGGGTCCAAGAGACCCAGTACTTC	CSARPLGRVQETQYF
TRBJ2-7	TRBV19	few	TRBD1	TGTGCCAGTAGCGGGACAGGGCTTTCCTACGAGCAGTACTTC	CASSGTGLSYEQYF
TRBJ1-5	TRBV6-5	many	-	TGTGCCAGCAGTTTCTCGCCGATTAGCAATCAGCCCCAGCATTTT	CASSFSPISNQPQHF
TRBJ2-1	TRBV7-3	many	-	TGTGCCAGCAGCTCCCGGCGTGGAGATTACAATGAGCAGTTCTTC	CASSSRRGDYNEQFF
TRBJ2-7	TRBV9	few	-	TGTGCCAGCACTCCGGGACTCGTTTCCTACGAGCAGTACTTC	CASTPGLVSYEQYF
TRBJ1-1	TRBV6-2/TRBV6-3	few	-	TGTGCCAGCAGTCGCCGGGTCGGGACGAACACTGAAGCTTTCTTT	CASSRRVGTNTEAFF
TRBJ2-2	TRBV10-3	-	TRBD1	TGTGCCATCGGGATGACAGGGGGCGCTTCCGGGGAGCTGTTTTTT	CAIGMTGGASGELFF
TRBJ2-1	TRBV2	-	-	TGTGCCAGCAGTGAGGAGGGCCCCTCCTACAATGAGCAGTTCTTC	CASSEEGPSYNEQFF
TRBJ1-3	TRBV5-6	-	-	TGTGCCAGCAGCTTGGAGGGGGTTGTAGGAAACACCATATATTTT	CASSLEGVVGNTIYF
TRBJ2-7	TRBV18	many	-	TGTGCCAGCAGTTTGGGGCAGGGTAACTACGAGCAGTACTTC	CASSLGQGNYEQYF
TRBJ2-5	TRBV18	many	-	TGTGCCAGCTCACCACCGGGTGGGACAATTCTCGAGACCCAGTACTTC	CASSPPGGTILETQYF
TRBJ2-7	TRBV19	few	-	TGTGCCAGTAGTTATAGAACAGATTACTACGAGCAGTACTTC	CASSYRTDYYEQYF
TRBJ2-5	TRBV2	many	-	TGTGCCAGCACCAATACCCGTCGCCTCGGGCAAGAGACCCAGTACTTC	CASTNTRRLGQETQYF
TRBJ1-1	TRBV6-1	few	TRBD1	TGTGCCAGCAGCCCTCTACAGGGGGTTACCACTGAAGCTTTCTTT	CASSPLQGVTTEAFF
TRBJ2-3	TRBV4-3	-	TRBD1	TGCGCCAGCAGCCAAGATGGGACAGGGAAAGATACGCAGTATTTT	CASSQDGTGKDTQYF
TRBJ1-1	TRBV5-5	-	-	TGTGCCAGTCTAAGATCCTCGGGGAGCGGGGGGACTGAAGCTTTCTTT	CASLRSSGSGGTEAFF
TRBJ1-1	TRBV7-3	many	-	TGTGCCAGCAGCGCGAACCAGGGGAACACTGAAGCTTTCTTT	CASSANQGNTEAFF
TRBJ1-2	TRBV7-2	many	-	TGTGCCAGCAGCCCGACAGTGGGATCGAGGGGCTACACCTTC	CASSPTVGSRGYTF
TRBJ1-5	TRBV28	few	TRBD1	TGTGCCAGCAGGGAATGGGACAGATATAGCAATCAGCCCCAGCATTTT	CASREWDRYSNQPQHF
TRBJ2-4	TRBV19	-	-	TGTGCCAGTAGTACTAGCTCCAAAAACATTCAGTACTTC	CASSTSSKNIQYF
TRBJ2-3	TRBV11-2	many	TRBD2	TGTGCCAGCAGCCCGCGTGACAGGGTTAGCGGGAGATATACGCAGTATTTT	CASSPRDRVSGRYTQYF
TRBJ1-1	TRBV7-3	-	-	TGTGCCAGCAGCTCAAAGGGGGGGCCGGCGGAAGCTTTCTTT	CASSSKGGPAEAFF
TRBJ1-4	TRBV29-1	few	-	TGCAGCGTTGAGGTTACTGGGACTAATGAAAAACTGTTTTTT	CSVEVTGTNEKLFF
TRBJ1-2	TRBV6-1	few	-	TGTGCCAGCACCCTACGACCCCACTATGGCTACACCTTC	CASTLRPHYGYTF
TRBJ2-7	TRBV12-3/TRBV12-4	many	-	TGTGCCAGCAGTTTTTCTCGTGAGCAGTACTTC	CASSFSREQYF
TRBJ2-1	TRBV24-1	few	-	TGTGCCACCAGTGATTTGCAGGTCGGAAATGAGCAGTTCTTC	CATSDLQVGNEQFF
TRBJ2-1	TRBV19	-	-	TGTGCCAGTAGTATCCAGGGGCTCCTGAGCTCCTACAATGAGCAGTTCTTC	CASSIQGLLSSYNEQFF
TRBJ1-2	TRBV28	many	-	TGTGCCAGCAGTTTACGAGGATTTGGCTATGGCTACACCTTC	CASSLRGFGYGYTF
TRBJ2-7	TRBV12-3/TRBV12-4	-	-	TGTGCCAGCAGTTTTTCCCGGCTTGGATGGAGCTCCTACGAGCAGTACTTC	CASSFSRLGWSSYEQYF
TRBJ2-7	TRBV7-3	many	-	TGTGCCAGCAGCCAAACCGGGACCACCTACGAGCAGTACTTC	CASSQTGTTYEQYF
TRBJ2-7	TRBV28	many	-	TGTGCCAGCAGCGGGGGTTTCCTAAACGAGCAGTACTTC	CASSGGFLNEQYF
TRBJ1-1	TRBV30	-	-	TGTGCCTGGAGAAAGGGTACTGAAGCTTTCTTT	CAWRKGTEAFF
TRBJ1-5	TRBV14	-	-	TGTGCCAGCAGCCAATCGGGGAGGAATCAGCCCCAGCATTTT	CASSQSGRNQPQHF